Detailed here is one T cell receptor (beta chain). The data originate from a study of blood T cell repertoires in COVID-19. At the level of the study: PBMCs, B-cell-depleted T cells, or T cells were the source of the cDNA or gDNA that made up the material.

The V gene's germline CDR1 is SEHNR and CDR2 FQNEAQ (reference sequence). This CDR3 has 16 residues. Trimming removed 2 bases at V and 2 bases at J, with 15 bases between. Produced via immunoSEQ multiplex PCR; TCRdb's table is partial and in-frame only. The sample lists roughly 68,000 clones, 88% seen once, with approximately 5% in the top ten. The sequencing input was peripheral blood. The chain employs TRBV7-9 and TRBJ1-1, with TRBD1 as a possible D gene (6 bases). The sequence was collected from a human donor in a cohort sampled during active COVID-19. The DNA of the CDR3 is TGTGCCAGCAGCTTAAGGGCAGGGGCGGCTAACACTGAAGCTTTCTTT. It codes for CASSLRAGAANTEAFF.